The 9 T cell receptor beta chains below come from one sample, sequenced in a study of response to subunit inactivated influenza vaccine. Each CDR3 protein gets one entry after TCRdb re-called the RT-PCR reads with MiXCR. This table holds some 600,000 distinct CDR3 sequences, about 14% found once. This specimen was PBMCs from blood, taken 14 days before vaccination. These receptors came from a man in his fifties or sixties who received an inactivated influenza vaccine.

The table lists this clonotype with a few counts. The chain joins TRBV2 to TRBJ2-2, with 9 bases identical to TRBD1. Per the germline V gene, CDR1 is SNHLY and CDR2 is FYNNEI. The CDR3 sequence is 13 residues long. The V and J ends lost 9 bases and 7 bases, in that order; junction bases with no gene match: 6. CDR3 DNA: TGTGCCAGTGGACAGGGGTCCGGCGGGGAGCTGTTTTTT. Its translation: CASGQGSGGELFF.

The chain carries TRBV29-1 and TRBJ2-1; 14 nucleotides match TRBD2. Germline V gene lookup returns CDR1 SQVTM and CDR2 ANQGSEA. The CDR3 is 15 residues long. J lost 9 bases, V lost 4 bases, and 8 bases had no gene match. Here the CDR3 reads CSVVRGTSGSAEQFF. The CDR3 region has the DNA TGCAGCGTTGTCAGGGGGACTAGCGGGAGTGCTGAGCAGTTCTTC.

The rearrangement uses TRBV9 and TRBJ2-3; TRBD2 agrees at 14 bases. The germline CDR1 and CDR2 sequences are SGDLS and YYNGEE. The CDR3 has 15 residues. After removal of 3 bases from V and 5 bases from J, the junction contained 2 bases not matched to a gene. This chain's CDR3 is CASSEGLAGVDTQYF. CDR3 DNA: TGTGCCAGCAGCGAGGGACTAGCGGGAGTAGATACGCAGTATTTT.

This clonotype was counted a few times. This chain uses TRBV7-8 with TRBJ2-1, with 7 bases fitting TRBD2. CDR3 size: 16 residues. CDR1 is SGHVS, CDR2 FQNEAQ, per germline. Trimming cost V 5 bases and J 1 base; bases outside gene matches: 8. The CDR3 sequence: CASSPVGGGSYNEQFF. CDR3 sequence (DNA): TGTGCCAGCAGCCCGGTCGGCGGGGGTTCCTACAATGAGCAGTTCTTC. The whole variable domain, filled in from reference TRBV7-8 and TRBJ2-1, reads GAGVSQSPRYKVAKRGQDVALRCDPISGHVSLFWYQQALGQGPEFLTYFQNEAQLDKSGLPSDRFFAERPEGSVSTLKIQRTQQEDSAVYLCASSPVGGGSYNEQFFGPGTRLTVL.

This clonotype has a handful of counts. The CDR3 is CASPPSKAGTSGSWSTDTQYF. In DNA form, the CDR3 reads TGCGCCAGCCCCCCCTCGAAGGCCGGGACTAGCGGGAGTTGGAGCACAGATACGCAGTATTTT. The V call is TRBV4-1, the J call TRBJ2-3; 14 bases line up with TRBD2. CDR3 length: 21 residues. Trimming removed 8 bases from V and 0 bases from J; junction bases left unmatched: 19. Germline V gene data show CDR1 as MGHRA and CDR2 as YSYEKL.

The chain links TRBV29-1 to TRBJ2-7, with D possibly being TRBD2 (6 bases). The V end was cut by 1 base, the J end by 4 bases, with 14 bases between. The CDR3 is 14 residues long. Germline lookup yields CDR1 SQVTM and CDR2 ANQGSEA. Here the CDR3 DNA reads TGCAGCGTTGAAGTTCCCGGGAGATTATACGAGCAGTACTTC. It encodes CSVEVPGRLYEQYF.

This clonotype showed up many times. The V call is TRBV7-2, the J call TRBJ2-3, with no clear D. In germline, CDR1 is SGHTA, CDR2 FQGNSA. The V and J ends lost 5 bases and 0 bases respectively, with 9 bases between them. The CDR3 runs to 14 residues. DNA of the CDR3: TGTGCCAGCAGCACCCAATTTAGCACAGATACGCAGTATTTT. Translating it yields CASSTQFSTDTQYF.

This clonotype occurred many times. This chain's CDR3 is CASSPGLGSYNEQFF. Here the CDR3 DNA reads TGTGCCAGCAGCCCAGGTCTGGGCTCCTACAATGAGCAGTTCTTC. The gene calls are TRBV3-1 and TRBJ2-1; D not certain. Deletions cut 4 bases from V and 0 bases from J, with 10 bases between. The CDR3 loop spans 15 amino acids. Germline-derived CDR1 and CDR2 are LGHDT and YNNKEL (reference sequence).

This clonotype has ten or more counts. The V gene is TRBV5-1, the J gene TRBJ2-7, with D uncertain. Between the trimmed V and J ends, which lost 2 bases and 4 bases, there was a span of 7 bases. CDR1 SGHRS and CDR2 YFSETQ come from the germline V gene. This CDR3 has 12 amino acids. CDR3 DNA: TGCGCCAGCAGCTTCGACAAGTACGAGCAGTACTTC. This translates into CASSFDKYEQYF.